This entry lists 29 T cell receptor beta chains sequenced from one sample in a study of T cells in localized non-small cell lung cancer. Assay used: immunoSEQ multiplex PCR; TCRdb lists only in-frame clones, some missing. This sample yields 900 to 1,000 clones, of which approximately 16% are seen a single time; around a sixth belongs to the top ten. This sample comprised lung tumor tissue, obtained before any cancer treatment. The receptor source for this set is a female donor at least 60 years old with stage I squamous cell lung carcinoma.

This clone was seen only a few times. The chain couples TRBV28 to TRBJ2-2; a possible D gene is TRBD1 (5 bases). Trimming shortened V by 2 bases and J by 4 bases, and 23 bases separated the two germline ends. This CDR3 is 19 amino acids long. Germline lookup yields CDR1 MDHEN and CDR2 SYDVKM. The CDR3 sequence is CASSLGYPGNWVGTGELFF. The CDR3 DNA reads TGTGCCAGCAGTTTAGGTTATCCAGGGAATTGGGTAGGCACCGGGGAGCTGTTTTTT.

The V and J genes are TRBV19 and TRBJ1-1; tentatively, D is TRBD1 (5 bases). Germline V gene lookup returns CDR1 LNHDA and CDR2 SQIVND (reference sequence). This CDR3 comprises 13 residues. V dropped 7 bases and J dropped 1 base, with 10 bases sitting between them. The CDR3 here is CASIRDGNTEAFF. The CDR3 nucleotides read TGTGCCAGTATTCGGGACGGGAACACTGAAGCTTTCTTT.

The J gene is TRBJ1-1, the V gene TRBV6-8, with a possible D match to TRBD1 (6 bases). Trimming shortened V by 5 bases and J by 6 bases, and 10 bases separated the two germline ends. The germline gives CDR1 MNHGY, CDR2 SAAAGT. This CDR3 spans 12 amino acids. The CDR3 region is CASSRDTSEAFF. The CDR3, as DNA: TGTGCCAGCAGTAGGGACACCTCTGAAGCTTTCTTT.

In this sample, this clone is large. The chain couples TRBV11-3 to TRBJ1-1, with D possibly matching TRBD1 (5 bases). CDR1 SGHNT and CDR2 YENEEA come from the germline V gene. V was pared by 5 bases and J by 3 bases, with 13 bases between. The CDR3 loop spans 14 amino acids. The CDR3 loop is CASSAAGSDTEAFF. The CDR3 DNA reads TGTGCCAGCAGCGCGGCAGGGAGTGACACTGAAGCTTTCTTT.

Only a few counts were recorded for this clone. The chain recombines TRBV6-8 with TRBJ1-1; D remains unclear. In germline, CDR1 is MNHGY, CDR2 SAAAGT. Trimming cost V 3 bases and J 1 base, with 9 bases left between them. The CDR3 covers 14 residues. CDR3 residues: CASSYNIRNTEAFF. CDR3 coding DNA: TGTGCCAGCAGTTATAATATCAGGAACACTGAAGCTTTCTTT.

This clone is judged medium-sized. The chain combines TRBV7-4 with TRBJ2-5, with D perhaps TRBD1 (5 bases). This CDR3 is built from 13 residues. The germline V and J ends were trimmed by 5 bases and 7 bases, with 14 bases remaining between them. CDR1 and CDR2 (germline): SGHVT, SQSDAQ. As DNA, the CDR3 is TGTGCCAGCAGCCCTTCAGGGTCGGGGACCCAGTACTTC. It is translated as CASSPSGSGTQYF.

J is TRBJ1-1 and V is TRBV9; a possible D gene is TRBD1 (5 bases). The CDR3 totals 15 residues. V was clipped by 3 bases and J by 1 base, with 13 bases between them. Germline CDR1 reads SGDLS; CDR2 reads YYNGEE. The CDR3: CASSAGVRANTEAFF. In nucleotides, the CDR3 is TGTGCCAGCAGCGCCGGCGTCAGGGCGAACACTGAAGCTTTCTTT.

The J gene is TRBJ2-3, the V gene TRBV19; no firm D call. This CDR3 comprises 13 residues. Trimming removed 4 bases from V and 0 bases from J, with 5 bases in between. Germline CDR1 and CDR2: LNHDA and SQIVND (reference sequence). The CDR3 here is CASSRISTDTQYF. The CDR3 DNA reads TGTGCCAGTAGTAGGATTAGCACAGATACGCAGTATTTT.

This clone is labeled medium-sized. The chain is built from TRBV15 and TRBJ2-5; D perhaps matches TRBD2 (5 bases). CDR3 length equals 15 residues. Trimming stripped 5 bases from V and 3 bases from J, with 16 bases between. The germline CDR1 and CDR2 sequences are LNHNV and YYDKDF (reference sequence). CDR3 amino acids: CATSGYIPGEETQYF. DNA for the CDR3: TGTGCCACCAGCGGTTATATCCCCGGGGAAGAGACCCAGTACTTC.

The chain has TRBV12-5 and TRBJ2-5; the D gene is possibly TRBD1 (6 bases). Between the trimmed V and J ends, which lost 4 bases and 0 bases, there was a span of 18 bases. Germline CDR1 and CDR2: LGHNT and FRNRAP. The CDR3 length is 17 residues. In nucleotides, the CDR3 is TGTGCTAGTGGTTCTTACATAGGACAGACGTACCAAGAGACCCAGTACTTC. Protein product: CASGSYIGQTYQETQYF.

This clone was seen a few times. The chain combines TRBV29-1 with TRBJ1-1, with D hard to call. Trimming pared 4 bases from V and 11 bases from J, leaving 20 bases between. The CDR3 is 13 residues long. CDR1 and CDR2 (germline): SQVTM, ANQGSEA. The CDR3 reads CSVVESPTLGAFF. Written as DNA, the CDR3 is TGCAGCGTTGTCGAATCTCCTACCCTCGGCGCTTTCTTT.

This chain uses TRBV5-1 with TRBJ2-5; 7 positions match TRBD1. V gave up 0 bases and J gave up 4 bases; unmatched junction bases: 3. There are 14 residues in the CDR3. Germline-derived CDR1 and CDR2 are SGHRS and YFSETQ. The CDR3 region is CASSLATGVETQYF. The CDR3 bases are TGCGCCAGCAGCTTGGCCACAGGGGTAGAGACCCAGTACTTC.

The CDR3 DNA reads as TGTGCCAGTAGTATAGTTGGTGGCTACACCTTC. It codes for CASSIVGGYTF. V and J are TRBV19 and TRBJ1-2, with D unresolved. V lost 1 base, J lost 7 bases, and 4 bases lay in between. Germline CDR1 reads LNHDA; CDR2 reads SQIVND (reference sequence). The CDR3 is 11 residues long.

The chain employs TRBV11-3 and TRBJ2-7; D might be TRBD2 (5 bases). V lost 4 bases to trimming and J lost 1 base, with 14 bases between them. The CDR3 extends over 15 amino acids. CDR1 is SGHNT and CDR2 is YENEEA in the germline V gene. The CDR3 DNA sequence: TGTGCCAGCAGCTCCGTCGCGGGCCCGTCCTACGAGCAGTACTTC. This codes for CASSSVAGPSYEQYF.

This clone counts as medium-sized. This CDR3 reads CASSYARIGSYNEQFF. In DNA form, the CDR3 reads TGTGCCAGCAGTTACGCTAGGATTGGGTCTTACAATGAGCAGTTCTTC. This chain joins TRBV6-8 and TRBJ2-1, with D uncertain. This CDR3 spans 16 amino acids. CDR1 and CDR2 (germline): MNHGY, SAAAGT. The ends were cut back, 2 bases at V and 4 bases at J, with 15 bases in the middle.

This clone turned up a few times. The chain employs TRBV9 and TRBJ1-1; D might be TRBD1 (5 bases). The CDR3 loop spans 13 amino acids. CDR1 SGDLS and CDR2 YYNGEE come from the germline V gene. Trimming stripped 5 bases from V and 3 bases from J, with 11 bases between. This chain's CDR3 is CASSAGSDTEAFF. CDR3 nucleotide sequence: TGTGCCAGCAGTGCAGGGAGCGACACTGAAGCTTTCTTT.

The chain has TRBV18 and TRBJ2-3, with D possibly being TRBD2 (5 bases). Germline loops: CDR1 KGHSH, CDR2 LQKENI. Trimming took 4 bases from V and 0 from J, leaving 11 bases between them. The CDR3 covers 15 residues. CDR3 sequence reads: CASSLQLGSTDTQYF. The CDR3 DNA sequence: TGTGCCAGCTCACTCCAACTAGGGAGCACAGATACGCAGTATTTT.

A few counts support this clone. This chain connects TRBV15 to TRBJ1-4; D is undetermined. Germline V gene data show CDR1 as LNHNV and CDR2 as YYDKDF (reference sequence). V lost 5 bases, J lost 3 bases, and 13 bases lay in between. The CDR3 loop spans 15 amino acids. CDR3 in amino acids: CATSGHSGPNEKLFF. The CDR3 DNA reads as TGTGCCACCAGCGGCCATTCGGGCCCTAATGAAAAACTGTTTTTT.

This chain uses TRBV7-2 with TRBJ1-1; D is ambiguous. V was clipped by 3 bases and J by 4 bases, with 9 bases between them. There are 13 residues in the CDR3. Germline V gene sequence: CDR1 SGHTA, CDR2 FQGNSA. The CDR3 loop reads CASSFGPRTEAFF. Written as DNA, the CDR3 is TGTGCCAGCAGCTTCGGGCCGCGCACTGAAGCTTTCTTT.

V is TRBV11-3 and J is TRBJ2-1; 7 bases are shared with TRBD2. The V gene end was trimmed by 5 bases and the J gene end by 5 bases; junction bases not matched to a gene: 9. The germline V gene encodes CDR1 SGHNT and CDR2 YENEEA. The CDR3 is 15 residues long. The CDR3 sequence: CASSPGAGPNNEQFF. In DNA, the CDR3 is TGTGCCAGCAGCCCAGGAGCGGGACCAAACAATGAGCAGTTCTTC.

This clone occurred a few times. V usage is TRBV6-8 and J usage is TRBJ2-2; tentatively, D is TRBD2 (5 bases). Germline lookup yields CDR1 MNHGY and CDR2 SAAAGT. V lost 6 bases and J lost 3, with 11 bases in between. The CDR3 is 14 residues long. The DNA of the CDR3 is TGTGCCAGCAGGAGGGCTAGGGACACCGGGGAGCTGTTTTTT. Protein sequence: CASRRARDTGELFF.

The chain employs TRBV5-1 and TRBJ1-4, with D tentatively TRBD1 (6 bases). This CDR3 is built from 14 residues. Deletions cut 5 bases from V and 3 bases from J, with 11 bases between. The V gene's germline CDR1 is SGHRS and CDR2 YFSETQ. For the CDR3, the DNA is TGCGCCAGCAGTCAGGGGCTCGCTAATGAAAAACTGTTTTTT. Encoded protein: CASSQGLANEKLFF.

CDR3 residues: CASSLDRLGGETQYF. CDR3 DNA: TGTGCCAGCAGCTTGGACAGGTTGGGTGGAGAGACCCAGTACTTC. This chain links TRBV11-3 with TRBJ2-5; 7 bases match TRBD1. Germline V CDR1 and CDR2: SGHNT, YENEEA. Trimming removed 3 bases from V and 4 bases from J; junction bases left unmatched: 8. This CDR3 region has 15 residues.

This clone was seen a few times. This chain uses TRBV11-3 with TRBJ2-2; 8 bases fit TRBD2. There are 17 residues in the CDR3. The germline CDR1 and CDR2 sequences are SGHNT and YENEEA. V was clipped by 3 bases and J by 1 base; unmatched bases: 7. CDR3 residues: CASSLPAGAQNTGELFF. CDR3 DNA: TGTGCCAGCAGCTTGCCAGCGGGGGCCCAGAACACCGGGGAGCTGTTTTTT.

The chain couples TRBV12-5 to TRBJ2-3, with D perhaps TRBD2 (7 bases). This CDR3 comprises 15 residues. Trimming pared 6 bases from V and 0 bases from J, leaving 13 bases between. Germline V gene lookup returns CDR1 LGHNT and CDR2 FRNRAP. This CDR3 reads CASGRGGPSTDTQYF. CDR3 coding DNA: TGTGCTAGTGGGAGGGGGGGGCCTAGCACAGATACGCAGTATTTT.

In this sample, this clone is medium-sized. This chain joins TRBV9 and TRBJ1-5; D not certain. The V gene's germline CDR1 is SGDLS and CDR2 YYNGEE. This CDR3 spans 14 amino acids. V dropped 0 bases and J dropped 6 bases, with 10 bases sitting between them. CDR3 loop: CASSVGPEPQPQHF. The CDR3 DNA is TGTGCCAGCAGCGTAGGGCCAGAGCCTCAGCCCCAGCATTTT.

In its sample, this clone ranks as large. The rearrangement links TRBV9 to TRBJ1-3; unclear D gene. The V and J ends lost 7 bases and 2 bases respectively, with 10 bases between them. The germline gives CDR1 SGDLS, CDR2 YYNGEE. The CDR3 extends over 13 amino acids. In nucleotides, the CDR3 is TGTGCCAGCCGTGCGGGGACTGGAAACACCATATATTTT. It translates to CASRAGTGNTIYF.

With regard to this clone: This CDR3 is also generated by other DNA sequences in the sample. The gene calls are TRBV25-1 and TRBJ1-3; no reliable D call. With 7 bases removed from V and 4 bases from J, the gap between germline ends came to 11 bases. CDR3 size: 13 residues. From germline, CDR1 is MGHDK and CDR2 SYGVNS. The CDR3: CASKEAGGNTIYF. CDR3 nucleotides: TGTGCCAGCAAGGAGGCCGGGGGAAACACCATATATTTT.

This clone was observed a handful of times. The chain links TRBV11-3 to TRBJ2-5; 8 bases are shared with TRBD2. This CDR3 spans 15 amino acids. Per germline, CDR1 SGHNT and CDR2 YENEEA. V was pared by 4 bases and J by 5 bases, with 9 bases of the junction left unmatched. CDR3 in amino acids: CASSSGLAGGETQYF. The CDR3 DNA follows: TGTGCCAGCAGCTCTGGACTAGCCGGGGGGGAGACCCAGTACTTC.